One sample yielded the 12 T cell receptor beta chains listed below, sequenced in a study of blood T cell repertoires in COVID-19. The data were produced by immunoSEQ multiplex PCR, yet TCRdb's version contains in-frame clones alone and is incomplete. The sample has more than 60,000 clones; more than 75% are singletons. Specimen: peripheral blood. The receptors originated from a man in his sixties with acute or convalescent COVID-19.

The chain carries TRBV2 and TRBJ2-3; possibly TRBD2 for D (7 bases). This CDR3 is 13 amino acids long. CDR1 is SNHLY, CDR2 FYNNEI, per germline. Between the trimmed V and J ends, which lost 11 bases and 3 bases, there was a span of 15 bases. The CDR3 bases are TGTGCCGGGTCTAGGGGGGGGACAGATACGCAGTATTTT. Translation: CAGSRGGTDTQYF.

V usage is TRBV3-1 (or the pseudogene TRBV3-2) and J usage is TRBJ1-1, with unresolved D. V lost 2 bases and J lost 1, with 14 bases in between. CDR1 and CDR2 from the germline V gene are LGHDT and YNNKEL (reference sequence). The CDR3 runs 16 residues. The CDR3 DNA reads TGTGCCAGCAGCCAACCAAGATCTGGGCAGAACACTGAAGCTTTCTTT. Translated: CASSQPRSGQNTEAFF.

This rearrangement joins TRBV6-2 or TRBV6-3 to TRBJ2-7; no firm D call. This CDR3 contains 13 residues. V dropped 4 bases and J dropped 3 bases, with 10 bases sitting between them. Per germline, CDR1 MNHEY and CDR2 SVGEGT. The CDR3 DNA reads as TGTGCCAGCAGTTTCTCCCCCGGCTACGAGCAGTACTTC. Translated: CASSFSPGYEQYF.

This clone was picked up one time. The rearrangement links TRBV11-2 to TRBJ1-5; no clear D gene. The V gene's germline CDR1 is SGHAT and CDR2 FQNNGV. V lost 0 bases to trimming and J lost 11 bases, with 17 bases between them. The CDR3 is 15 amino acids. CDR3 in DNA: TGTGCCAGCAGCTTAGATGGATCGTGGGCGTCGGCCCAGCATTTT. Translating it yields CASSLDGSWASAQHF.

The rearrangement joins TRBV4-1 to TRBJ2-7; D possibly corresponds to TRBD1 (6 bases). Per germline, CDR1 MGHRA and CDR2 YSYEKL. The CDR3 has 14 amino acids. Trimming took off 1 base at V and 3 bases at J, with 10 bases between the two ends. In DNA, the CDR3 is TGCGCCAGCAGCCAAGGGGTACAGGGCTACGAGCAGTACTTC. Translated: CASSQGVQGYEQYF.

This chain links TRBV7-9 with TRBJ2-7; D may be TRBD1 (6 bases). The germline V and J ends were trimmed by 2 bases and 5 bases, with 13 bases remaining between them. The CDR3 loop spans 14 amino acids. CDR1 SEHNR and CDR2 FQNEAQ come from the germline V gene (reference sequence). CDR3 in DNA: TGTGCCAGCAGCTTATCTCGGACAGACAACGAGCAGTACTTC. It is translated as CASSLSRTDNEQYF.

This clone has just one count. This sequence joins TRBV18 and TRBJ1-2; D is perhaps TRBD1 (5 bases). In germline, CDR1 is KGHSH, CDR2 LQKENI. The CDR3 has 14 amino acids. Trimming pared 3 bases from V and 8 bases from J, leaving 16 bases between. The CDR3 DNA reads TGTGCCAGCTCACCCCGGGGGGGGGAAGACGGCTACACCTTC. Protein sequence: CASSPRGGEDGYTF.

As for this clone: In the same sample, other DNA sequences code for this CDR3. The V call is TRBV6-5, the J call TRBJ2-7, with TRBD1 as a possible D gene (8 bases). This CDR3 has 15 residues. Germline assignment: CDR1 MNHEY and CDR2 SVGAGI. V shed 8 bases and J shed 2 bases, with 19 bases lying between them. CDR3 DNA: TGTGCCAGCGGGGGGGAAACAGGGGGAGCCTACGAGCAGTACTTC. This codes for CASGGETGGAYEQYF.

This chain uses TRBV25-1 with TRBJ2-7, with D perhaps TRBD1 (5 bases). The CDR3 length is 16 residues. Looked up from germline, CDR1 is MGHDK and CDR2 is SYGVNS. The V gene lost 4 bases and the J gene lost 9 bases, with 25 bases spanning the gap. The DNA for the CDR3 is TGTGCCAGCAGTGGGGGCCTCGTGGGCCCCCCTATCGCGCAGTACTTC. It encodes CASSGGLVGPPIAQYF.

V is TRBV6-5 and J is TRBJ2-1, with TRBD2 as a possible D gene (5 bases). Trimming cost V 4 bases and J 0 bases, with 10 bases left between them. Germline V gene data show CDR1 as MNHEY and CDR2 as SVGAGI. The CDR3 is 15 residues long. The CDR3 DNA reads as TGTGCCAGCAGTTCTACGGGGAGCTCCTACAATGAGCAGTTCTTC. It yields the protein CASSSTGSSYNEQFF.

This clone was recorded only once. The V gene is TRBV5-4, the J gene TRBJ2-6; TRBD2 matches at 7 bases. V dropped 3 bases and J dropped 4; count of bases not matched to a gene: 10. The CDR3 consists of 17 residues. Germline CDR1 is SGHNT and CDR2 is YYREEE (reference sequence). The CDR3 is CASSSGRVLGGANVLTF. The CDR3 DNA is TGTGCCAGCAGCTCGGGGAGGGTTTTAGGGGGGGCCAACGTCCTGACTTTC.

This clone was observed a single time. The chain carries TRBV6-5 and TRBJ1-4, with D possibly being TRBD1 (5 bases). This CDR3 has 13 residues. The germline CDR1 and CDR2 sequences are MNHEY and SVGAGI. The ends were cut back, 6 bases at V and 8 bases at J, with 13 bases in the middle. CDR3 loop: CASRGNRLEKLFF. The CDR3, as DNA: TGTGCCAGCAGGGGTAACAGGCTAGAAAAACTGTTTTTT.